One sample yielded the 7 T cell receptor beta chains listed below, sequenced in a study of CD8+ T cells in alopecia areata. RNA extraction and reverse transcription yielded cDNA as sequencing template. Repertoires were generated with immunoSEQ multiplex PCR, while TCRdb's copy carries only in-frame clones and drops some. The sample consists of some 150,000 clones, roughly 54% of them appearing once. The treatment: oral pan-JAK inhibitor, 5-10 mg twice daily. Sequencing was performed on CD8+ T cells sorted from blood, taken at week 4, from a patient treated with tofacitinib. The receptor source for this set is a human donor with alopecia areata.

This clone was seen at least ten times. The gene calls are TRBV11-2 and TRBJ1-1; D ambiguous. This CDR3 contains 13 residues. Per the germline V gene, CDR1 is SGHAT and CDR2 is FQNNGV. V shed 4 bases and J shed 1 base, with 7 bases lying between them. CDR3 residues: CASSSMGNTEAFF. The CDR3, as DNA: TGTGCCAGCAGCTCGATGGGGAACACTGAAGCTTTCTTT.

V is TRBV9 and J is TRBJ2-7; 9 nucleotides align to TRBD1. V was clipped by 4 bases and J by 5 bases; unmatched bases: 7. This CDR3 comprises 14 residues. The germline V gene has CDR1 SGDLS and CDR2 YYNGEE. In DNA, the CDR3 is TGTGCCAGCAGCCCCGGGACAGGGTCTCACGAGCAGTACTTC. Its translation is CASSPGTGSHEQYF.

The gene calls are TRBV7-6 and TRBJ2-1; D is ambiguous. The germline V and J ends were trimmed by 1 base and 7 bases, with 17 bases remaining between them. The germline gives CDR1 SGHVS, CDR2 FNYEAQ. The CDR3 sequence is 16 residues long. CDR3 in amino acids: CASSLVAGQGGNEQFF. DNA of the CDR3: TGTGCCAGCAGCTTAGTGGCCGGGCAAGGTGGGAATGAGCAGTTCTTC.

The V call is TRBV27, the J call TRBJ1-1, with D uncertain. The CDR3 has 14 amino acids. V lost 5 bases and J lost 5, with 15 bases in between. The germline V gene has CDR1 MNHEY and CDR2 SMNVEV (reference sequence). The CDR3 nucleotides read TGTGCCAGCAGTACCGTCGATGGGAGGACTGAAGCTTTCTTT. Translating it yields CASSTVDGRTEAFF.

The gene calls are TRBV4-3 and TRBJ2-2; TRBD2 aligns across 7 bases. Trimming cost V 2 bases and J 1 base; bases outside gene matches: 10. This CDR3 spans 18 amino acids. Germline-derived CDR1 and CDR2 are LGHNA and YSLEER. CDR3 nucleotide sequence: TGCGCCAGCAGCCAATATTTGGCGGGGGTCCAGAACACCGGGGAGCTGTTTTTT. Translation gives CASSQYLAGVQNTGELFF.

The CDR3 nucleotides are TGTGCCAGCAGCGTAGGAAATCAGCGGGAGCAGTACTTC. Translating it yields CASSVGNQREQYF. The chain employs TRBV9 and TRBJ2-7; D might be TRBD2 (5 bases). V was cut by 0 bases and J by 7 bases, with 11 bases left in between. This CDR3 contains 13 residues. Germline CDR1 is SGDLS and CDR2 is YYNGEE.

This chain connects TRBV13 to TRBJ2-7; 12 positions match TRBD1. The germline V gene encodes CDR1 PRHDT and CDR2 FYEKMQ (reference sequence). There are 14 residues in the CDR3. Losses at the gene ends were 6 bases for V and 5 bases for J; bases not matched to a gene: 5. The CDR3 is CASRPGTGGDEQYF. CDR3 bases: TGTGCCAGCAGGCCCGGGACAGGGGGCGACGAGCAGTACTTC.